This passage covers 29 T cell receptor beta chains from one sample sequenced in a study of blood T cell repertoires in COVID-19. Profiled with immunoSEQ multiplex PCR; TCRdb holds only in-frame clones, not every one. The sample has roughly 150,000 clones; approximately 82% are singletons. Sequencing was carried out using peripheral blood. The receptors stem from an elderly woman with active or convalescent COVID-19.

The chain carries TRBV30 and TRBJ1-2; D uncertain. The CDR3 loop spans 13 amino acids. V lost 5 bases to trimming and J lost 8 bases, with 18 bases between them. Germline lookup yields CDR1 GTSNPN and CDR2 SVGIG (reference sequence). The CDR3 DNA is TGTGCCTGGTCTGTCGGCCTTCCGCGGGGCTACACCTTC. Its protein is CAWSVGLPRGYTF. The full variable domain, its missing parts supplied by reference TRBV30 and TRBJ1-2, is SQTIHQWPATLVQPVGSPLSLECTVEGTSNPNLYWYRQAAGRGLQLLFYSVGIGQISSEVPQNLSASRPQDRQFILSSKKLLLSDSGFYLCAWSVGLPRGYTFGSGTRLTVV.

The rearrangement uses TRBV5-1 and TRBJ1-6; tentatively, D is TRBD1 (6 bases). This CDR3 contains 16 residues. Germline CDR1 SGHRS, CDR2 YFSETQ. Trimming stripped 0 bases from V and 9 bases from J, with 16 bases between. The CDR3 DNA sequence: TGCGCCAGCAGCTTGGCCGGGGACACCTCGATTTCACCCCTCCACTTT. Translation: CASSLAGDTSISPLHF.

This rearrangement joins TRBV18 to TRBJ2-4, with 7 bases that match TRBD2. Trimming cost V 2 bases and J 2 bases; bases outside gene matches: 6. The germline V gene has CDR1 KGHSH and CDR2 LQKENI. The CDR3 length is 16 residues. CDR3 coding DNA: TGTGCCAGCTCACCAGGGGGGGTCTCCACCAAAAACATTCAGTACTTC. It translates to CASSPGGVSTKNIQYF.

This clone showed up just once. The V call is TRBV4-1, the J call TRBJ1-6; no firm D call. V lost 2 bases and J 6 bases, leaving 11 bases between the germline ends. Germline CDR1 is MGHRA and CDR2 is YSYEKL. The CDR3 sequence is 15 residues long. The CDR3 here is CASSQTTEINSPLHF. The CDR3 nucleotides read TGCGCCAGCAGCCAAACCACGGAGATTAATTCACCCCTCCACTTT.

The chain recombines TRBV28 with TRBJ2-7, with D perhaps matching TRBD2 (5 bases). V was shortened by 5 bases and J by 6 bases, with 17 bases between the two germline ends. The length of the CDR3 is 14 residues. CDR1 MDHEN and CDR2 SYDVKM come from the germline V gene. The DNA of the CDR3 is TGTGCCAGCAGTCCCCCGGGAAACAGTCCCGAGCAGTACTTC. Protein product: CASSPPGNSPEQYF.

The chain carries TRBV27 and TRBJ2-1; 11 bases align to TRBD2. In germline, CDR1 is MNHEY, CDR2 SMNVEV (reference sequence). The CDR3 sequence is 15 residues long. V shed 6 bases, J shed 5 bases, and the junction held 6 bases outside the gene matches. In DNA, the CDR3 is TGTGCCAGCAGCGGATTAGCGGGAGGGAACAATGAGCAGTTCTTC. Its translation: CASSGLAGGNNEQFF.

The rearrangement links TRBV5-1 to TRBJ2-5, with 8 bases aligning to TRBD1. The CDR3 extends over 17 amino acids. Trimming removed 0 bases from V and 3 bases from J; junction bases left unmatched: 10. Germline CDR1 is SGHRS and CDR2 is YFSETQ. CDR3 residues: CASSLAAGGPSEETQYF. DNA of the CDR3: TGCGCCAGCAGCTTGGCCGCAGGGGGCCCCTCGGAAGAGACCCAGTACTTC.

The chain employs TRBV6-1 and TRBJ1-5; D gene ambiguous. This CDR3 is 13 amino acids long. Germline V gene data show CDR1 as MNHNS and CDR2 as SASEGT. Trimming removed 2 bases from V and 7 bases from J, with 9 bases in between. This CDR3 reads CASSELGKQPQHF. The DNA of the CDR3 is TGTGCCAGCAGTGAACTCGGGAAACAGCCCCAGCATTTT.

The V call is TRBV5-1, the J call TRBJ2-3; the match to TRBD2 covers 7 bases. This CDR3 is 15 amino acids long. Trimming at V came to 4 bases and at J to 2 bases, leaving 7 bases not matched to a gene. Germline-derived CDR1 and CDR2 are SGHRS and YFSETQ. CDR3 DNA: TGCGCCAGCAGCAACCAAGCGGGAATCACAGATACGCAGTATTTT. Its translation: CASSNQAGITDTQYF.

This clone has just a few counts. This chain connects TRBV28 to TRBJ1-2; 9 bases fit TRBD1. V shed 4 bases, J shed 4 bases, and the junction held 13 bases outside the gene matches. CDR3 size: 17 residues. Germline V lookup: CDR1 MDHEN, CDR2 SYDVKM. For the CDR3, the DNA is TGTGCCAGCAGTTCAGGTCCCGGGACAGGGAGCGGCTATGGCTACACCTTC. Its translation: CASSSGPGTGSGYGYTF.

A remark on this clone: Other DNA sequences in this specimen translate into the identical CDR3. The chain has TRBV7-3 and TRBJ1-1; D uncertain. V lost 3 bases, J lost 1 base, and 6 bases lay in between. The CDR3 is made up of 13 amino acids. Germline V CDR1 and CDR2: SGHTA, FQGTGA. CDR3 nucleotide sequence: TGTGCCAGCAGCTTGGAGGGGAACACTGAAGCTTTCTTT. It encodes CASSLEGNTEAFF.

The V call is TRBV27, the J call TRBJ1-1; D is ambiguous. The CDR3 has 13 amino acids. The germline V gene has CDR1 MNHEY and CDR2 SMNVEV (reference sequence). The ends were cut back, 5 bases at V and 4 bases at J, with 11 bases in the middle. The CDR3 loop is CASSLLHGTEAFF. Here the CDR3 DNA reads TGTGCCAGCAGTCTATTACATGGCACTGAAGCTTTCTTT.

This clone was counted a single time. This chain joins TRBV9 and TRBJ2-7, with D perhaps matching TRBD1 (5 bases). This CDR3 contains 15 residues. CDR1 is SGDLS and CDR2 is YYNGEE in the germline V gene. The V gene lost 1 base and the J gene lost 7 bases, with 18 bases spanning the gap. Written as DNA, the CDR3 is TGTGCCAGCAGCGTAAGGGGTGATTCCCTGGGGGAGCAGTACTTC. Translation: CASSVRGDSLGEQYF.

The chain uses TRBV19 and TRBJ2-1; 7 bases align to TRBD2. There are 16 residues in the CDR3. CDR1 is LNHDA, CDR2 SQIVND, per germline (reference sequence). Unmatched junction bases numbered 9, after V lost 7 bases and J lost 0 bases. The CDR3 loop is CASTKLGGSSYNEQFF. As DNA, the CDR3 is TGTGCCAGTACCAAATTAGGCGGGAGCTCCTACAATGAGCAGTTCTTC.

V is TRBV5-4 and J is TRBJ2-1; the match to TRBD2 covers 9 bases. The junction had 7 bases not matched to a gene; V was cut back by 2 bases and J by 7 bases. The germline gives CDR1 SGHNT, CDR2 YYREEE (reference sequence). This CDR3 region has 15 residues. The CDR3 protein is CASSFGLAGNNEQFF. CDR3 DNA sequence: TGTGCCAGCAGCTTCGGTCTAGCGGGAAATAATGAGCAGTTCTTC.

The count of this clone is one. The CDR3 nucleotides read TGTGCCAGCAGTTACTCGGGGACAGGGCACACAGATACGCAGTATTTT. It yields the protein CASSYSGTGHTDTQYF. The chain uses TRBV6-2 or TRBV6-3 and TRBJ2-3, with TRBD1 identical over 9 bases. Looked up from germline, CDR1 is MNHEY and CDR2 is SVGEGT. Trimming removed 0 bases from V and 2 bases from J; junction bases left unmatched: 3. This CDR3 is built from 16 residues.

The V call is TRBV24-1, the J call TRBJ2-5, with D unresolved. V lost 3 bases, J lost 0 bases, and 10 bases lay in between. Germline V gene sequence: CDR1 KGHDR, CDR2 SFDVKD. The CDR3 is made up of 15 amino acids. This CDR3 reads CATSDSVTYQETQYF. The CDR3 coding sequence is TGTGCCACCAGTGATAGCGTTACGTACCAAGAGACCCAGTACTTC.

This chain links TRBV30 with TRBJ2-5; TRBD1 agrees at 8 bases. V shed 0 bases, J shed 6 bases, and the junction held 3 bases outside the gene matches. CDR3 length: 13 amino acids. Germline CDR1 reads GTSNPN; CDR2 reads SVGIG (reference sequence). CDR3: CAWSVDRGKTQYF. The CDR3 DNA reads as TGTGCCTGGAGTGTTGACAGGGGAAAGACCCAGTACTTC.

V gene TRBV5-1 combines with J gene TRBJ1-1; 10 bases match TRBD1. With 3 bases clipped from V and 0 bases from J, the junction kept 5 bases outside the gene matches. The germline V gene encodes CDR1 SGHRS and CDR2 YFSETQ. The CDR3 extends over 16 amino acids. The CDR3 sequence is CASSSQTGGLNTEAFF. CDR3 sequence (DNA): TGCGCCAGCAGCTCACAGACAGGGGGCCTGAACACTGAAGCTTTCTTT. Full variable domain (remainder filled in from reference TRBV5-1 and TRBJ1-1): KAGVTQTPRYLIKTRGQQVTLSCSPISGHRSVSWYQQTPGQGLQFLFEYFSETQRNKGNFPGRFSGRQFSNSRSEMNVSTLELGDSALYLCASSSQTGGLNTEAFFGQGTRLTVV.

This clone has a single count. The rearrangement links TRBV4-1 to TRBJ1-1; D uncertain. CDR1 is MGHRA, CDR2 YSYEKL, per germline. V was cut by 6 bases and J by 6 bases, with 8 bases left in between. The CDR3 runs 11 residues. The CDR3 DNA reads as TGCGCCAGCAGACAGTACGCTGAAGCTTTCTTT. Encoded protein: CASRQYAEAFF.

The chain is built from TRBV9 and TRBJ2-2; no firm D call. V lost 0 bases and J 2 bases, leaving 8 bases between the germline ends. Looked up from germline, CDR1 is SGDLS and CDR2 is YYNGEE. The CDR3 has 15 residues. The CDR3 here is CASSVAQRNTGELFF. As DNA, the CDR3 is TGTGCCAGCAGCGTAGCCCAGCGAAACACCGGGGAGCTGTTTTTT.

This clone was counted only a few times. The rearrangement uses TRBV5-1 and TRBJ1-1, with a possible D match to TRBD1 (5 bases). CDR1 is SGHRS and CDR2 is YFSETQ in the germline V gene. The length of the CDR3 is 18 residues. Between the trimmed V and J ends, which lost 2 bases and 4 bases, there was a span of 24 bases. The CDR3 coding sequence is TGCGCCAGCAGCTTTGCCGGGGGAGGGGCGAAAGGAGGCACTGAAGCTTTCTTT. Translation: CASSFAGGGAKGGTEAFF. The complete variable domain, with remaining parts taken from reference TRBV5-1 and TRBJ1-1, reads KAGVTQTPRYLIKTRGQQVTLSCSPISGHRSVSWYQQTPGQGLQFLFEYFSETQRNKGNFPGRFSGRQFSNSRSEMNVSTLELGDSALYLCASSFAGGGAKGGTEAFFGQGTRLTVV.

The rearrangement uses TRBV18 and TRBJ1-4; D call uncertain. Trimming removed 3 bases from V and 5 bases from J, with 13 bases in between. CDR1 and CDR2 (germline): KGHSH, LQKENI. The CDR3 contains 15 residues. CDR3 protein: CASSPFVGQNEKLFF. Written as DNA, the CDR3 is TGTGCCAGCTCACCCTTCGTTGGGCAGAATGAAAAACTGTTTTTT. The whole variable domain, filled in from reference TRBV18 and TRBJ1-4, reads NAGVMQNPRHLVRRRGQEARLRCSPMKGHSHVYWYRQLPEEGLKFMVYLQKENIIDESGMPKERFSAEFPKEGPSILRIQQVVRGDSAAYFCASSPFVGQNEKLFFGSGTQLSVL.

V is TRBV5-1 and J is TRBJ1-6, with 7 bases aligning to TRBD1. The CDR3 consists of 14 residues. V lost 4 bases and J lost 10; bases outside the gene matches: 8. CDR1 SGHRS and CDR2 YFSETQ come from the germline V gene. In DNA, the CDR3 is TGCGCCAGCAGCCGGGACAGCATAGGATCACCCCTCCACTTT. Protein sequence: CASSRDSIGSPLHF.

J is TRBJ2-3 and V is TRBV5-6; the match to TRBD2 covers 8 bases. The CDR3 extends over 14 amino acids. The V gene end was trimmed by 4 bases and the J gene end by 1 base; junction bases not matched to a gene: 2. The V gene's germline CDR1 is SGHDT and CDR2 YYEEEE. This CDR3 is CASSTTSGTDTQYF. The DNA of the CDR3 is TGTGCCAGCAGCACGACTAGCGGCACAGATACGCAGTATTTT.

V usage is TRBV28 and J usage is TRBJ1-5; maybe TRBD1 (5 bases). The V gene lost 1 base and the J gene lost 0 bases, with 10 bases spanning the gap. Germline values: CDR1 MDHEN, CDR2 SYDVKM. The CDR3 consists of 16 residues. The CDR3 DNA reads as TGTGCCAGCAGTTTATACAAACAGGTTAGCAATCAGCCCCAGCATTTT. Protein sequence: CASSLYKQVSNQPQHF.

Only a few counts were recorded for this clone. The chain combines TRBV9 with TRBJ1-6; D not certain. Trimming took off 0 bases at V and 7 bases at J, with 11 bases between the two ends. The CDR3 contains 15 residues. Germline CDR1 and CDR2: SGDLS and YYNGEE. As DNA, the CDR3 is TGTGCCAGCAGCGTAGCGGGGTTGGTGAATTCACCCCTCCACTTT. Its protein product is CASSVAGLVNSPLHF.

The chain couples TRBV11-2 to TRBJ2-5, with D possibly TRBD1 on 6 matching bases. The CDR3 sequence is 13 residues long. Trimming took 5 bases from V and 3 from J, leaving 10 bases between them. Per germline, CDR1 SGHAT and CDR2 FQNNGV. The DNA of the CDR3 is TGTGCCAGCAGCGCTACAGGGAAAGAGACCCAGTACTTC. Amino acid sequence: CASSATGKETQYF. The variable domain in full, with the rest retrieved from reference TRBV11-2 and TRBJ2-5, is EAGVAQSPRYKIIEKRQSVAFWCNPISGHATLYWYQQILGQGPKLLIQFQNNGVVDDSQLPKDRFSAERLKGVDSTLKIQPAKLEDSAVYLCASSATGKETQYFGPGTRLLVL.

The chain recombines TRBV13 with TRBJ2-7, with 13 bases aligning to TRBD2. There are 17 residues in the CDR3. Germline V lookup: CDR1 PRHDT, CDR2 FYEKMQ (reference sequence). V was clipped by 4 bases and J by 4 bases; unmatched bases: 10. CDR3: CASSYPGTSGKAYEQYF. The CDR3 coding sequence is TGTGCCAGCAGCTACCCCGGGACTAGCGGGAAGGCGTACGAGCAGTACTTC.